One sample yielded the 14 T cell receptor beta chains listed below, sequenced in a study of T cells in Graves' hyperthyroidism and ophthalmopathy (dated by TCRdb to between 2017 and 2020). Library preparation was by multiplex PCR. TCRdb records Illumina HiSeq 2000 as the sequencer. The TCR beta CDR3 regions were amplified from RNA transcripts. For the first round of RT-PCR on the TCR CDR3, the HTBI primer set was used together with the Qiagen OneStep RT-PCR kit. The public reads were run again by TCRdb, first through fastp at Q25 and then through MiXCR, and only productive beta chains were kept. Rows with a matching CDR3 protein are joined into one entry that keeps the most common DNA and genes. Within this sample are around 450,000 distinct CDR3 sequences, with around a sixth of them counted one time only. The ten biggest clones cover over 12% of the sample. Sequenced sample: blood. Every receptor here comes from a young woman with Graves' hyperthyroidism.

In this sample, this clonotype turned up many times. The chain has TRBV7-9 and TRBJ2-3; 7 bases fit TRBD2. Germline trimming cut 3 bases from V and 2 bases from J; bases unmatched to any gene: 11. There are 17 residues in the CDR3. Germline CDR1 reads SEHNR; CDR2 reads FQNEAQ (reference sequence). Here the CDR3 reads CASSFNPSGPITDTQYF. Here the CDR3 DNA reads TGTGCCAGCAGCTTCAATCCTAGCGGACCTATCACAGATACGCAGTATTTT.

This chain uses TRBV10-3 with TRBJ2-7, with a tentative D call TRBD1 (6 bases). The V end was cut by 4 bases, the J end by 6 bases, with 13 bases between. Germline V gene lookup returns CDR1 ENHRY and CDR2 SYGVKD. The CDR3 runs to 13 residues. The CDR3 region is CAISAGTPPEQYF. Written as DNA, the CDR3 is TGTGCCATCAGTGCCGGGACACCTCCCGAGCAGTACTTC.

The CDR3 here is CASRQDSYEQYF. The CDR3 nucleotides are TGTGCCAGCAGACAGGACAGCTACGAGCAGTACTTC. The chain carries TRBV2 and TRBJ2-7; D is possibly TRBD1 (6 bases). The CDR3 runs to 12 residues. Trimming cost V 6 bases and J 3 bases, with 9 bases left between them. The germline V gene has CDR1 SNHLY and CDR2 FYNNEI.

The chain recombines TRBV7-2 with TRBJ1-2; 7 bases map to TRBD1. Trimming cost V 1 base and J 8 bases; bases outside gene matches: 13. The CDR3 extends over 16 amino acids. Germline lookup yields CDR1 SGHTA and CDR2 FQGNSA. For the CDR3, the DNA is TGTGCCAGCAGCTTAGATTCGGGACAGATTTTAGGAGGCTACACCTTC. This translates into CASSLDSGQILGGYTF. Together with reference TRBV7-2 and TRBJ1-2, the CDR3 gives the full variable domain: GAGVSQSPSNKVTEKGKDVELRCDPISGHTALYWYRQSLGQGLEFLIYFQGNSAPDKSGLPSDRFSAERTGGSVSTLTIQRTQQEDSAVYLCASSLDSGQILGGYTFGSGTRLTVV.

The genes are TRBV9 and TRBJ1-2; tentative D call: TRBD1 (6 bases). This CDR3 is 14 amino acids long. Germline-derived CDR1 and CDR2 are SGDLS and YYNGEE. The V end lost 2 bases, the J end lost 6 bases, and 14 bases lay between the germline ends. CDR3 in amino acids: CASSVSTGSNGYTF. Here the CDR3 DNA reads TGTGCCAGCAGCGTCTCTACAGGGTCGAATGGCTACACCTTC.

V and J are TRBV6-1 and TRBJ2-1, with a tentative D call TRBD2 (7 bases). V lost 4 bases and J lost 7, with 20 bases in between. The CDR3 runs to 16 residues. The germline gives CDR1 MNHNS, CDR2 SASEGT. CDR3 amino acids: CASSVDVGGPGNEQFF. For the CDR3, the DNA is TGTGCCAGCAGTGTCGACGTGGGGGGGCCGGGGAATGAGCAGTTCTTC.

This clonotype has at least ten counts. The chain uses TRBV7-2 and TRBJ2-2, with 11 bases matching TRBD2. The CDR3 covers 15 residues. The junction had 1 base not matched to a gene; V was cut back by 3 bases and J by 4 bases. Germline CDR1 SGHTA, CDR2 FQGNSA. The CDR3 DNA reads as TGTGCCAGCAGCTTTAGCGGGGGGGCCACCGGGGAGCTGTTTTTT. Protein: CASSFSGGATGELFF.

There are a few counts of this clonotype. CDR3 sequence (DNA): TGTGCCAGCAGCCGAGGTCTTATCCCTGAAGCTTTCTTT. Amino acids: CASSRGLIPEAFF. The rearrangement uses TRBV3-1 and TRBJ1-1; no clear D. Trimming removed 4 bases at V and 6 bases at J, with 12 bases between. In germline, CDR1 is LGHDT, CDR2 YNNKEL (reference sequence). The CDR3 contains 13 residues.

Ten or more counts support this clonotype. The chain has TRBV6-1 and TRBJ2-1; 10 bases are shared with TRBD2. The CDR3 is made up of 15 amino acids. Unmatched junction bases numbered 7, after V lost 3 bases and J lost 8 bases. Germline V gene sequence: CDR1 MNHNS, CDR2 SASEGT. CDR3 region: CASSDRLAGGYEQFF. Here the CDR3 DNA reads TGTGCCAGCAGTGATCGGTTAGCGGGAGGCTATGAGCAGTTCTTC.

This clonotype was seen a handful of times. V and J are TRBV6-2 or TRBV6-3 and TRBJ1-5; no clear D. CDR1 and CDR2 (germline): MNHEY, SVGEGT. The CDR3 length is 15 residues. The V gene lost 1 base and the J gene lost 0 bases, with 7 bases spanning the gap. The CDR3 DNA reads TGTGCCAGCAGTTACTGGGATAATAGCAATCAGCCCCAGCATTTT. Translation: CASSYWDNSNQPQHF.

This clonotype was detected many times. V and J are TRBV20-1 and TRBJ2-3; 7 nucleotides line up with TRBD2. V lost 1 base, J lost 1 base, and 2 bases stayed unmatched. The CDR3 has 14 residues. The germline CDR1 and CDR2 sequences are DFQATT and SNEGSKA (reference sequence). CDR3 sequence (DNA): TGCAGTGCTAGAGGGGACTATCGCACAGATACGCAGTATTTT. Translation gives CSARGDYRTDTQYF.

At least ten counts were recorded for this clonotype. This chain links TRBV29-1 with TRBJ1-1; perhaps TRBD1 as D (5 bases). V lost 4 bases and J lost 6, with 15 bases in between. The CDR3 has 13 amino acids. CDR1 SQVTM and CDR2 ANQGSEA come from the germline V gene. CDR3 amino acids: CSVVLDNRAEAFF. In nucleotides, the CDR3 is TGCAGCGTTGTCTTGGACAACCGAGCTGAAGCTTTCTTT. Drawing the rest from reference TRBV29-1 and TRBJ1-1, the complete variable domain is SAVISQKPSRDICQRGTSLTIQCQVDSQVTMMFWYRQQPGQSLTLIATANQGSEATYESGFVIDKFPISRPNLTFSTLTVSNMSPEDSSIYLCSVVLDNRAEAFFGQGTRLTVV.

V is TRBV6-4 and J is TRBJ2-5; D remains unclear. Germline V gene sequence: CDR1 MRHNA, CDR2 SNTAGT. This CDR3 is 16 amino acids long. V was shortened by 0 bases and J by 5 bases, with 16 bases between the two germline ends. The CDR3 nucleotides are TGTGCCAGCAGTGACTCTCTGGCTACCCCGAGGGAGACCCAGTACTTC. Encoded protein: CASSDSLATPRETQYF.

V usage is TRBV27 and J usage is TRBJ1-1; no firm D call. Germline values: CDR1 MNHEY, CDR2 SMNVEV (reference sequence). The CDR3 is 12 amino acids. Between the trimmed V and J ends, which lost 3 bases and 8 bases, there was a span of 10 bases. This CDR3 is CASSFLGEEAFF. The CDR3 DNA is TGTGCCAGCAGTTTTTTGGGAGAGGAAGCTTTCTTT.